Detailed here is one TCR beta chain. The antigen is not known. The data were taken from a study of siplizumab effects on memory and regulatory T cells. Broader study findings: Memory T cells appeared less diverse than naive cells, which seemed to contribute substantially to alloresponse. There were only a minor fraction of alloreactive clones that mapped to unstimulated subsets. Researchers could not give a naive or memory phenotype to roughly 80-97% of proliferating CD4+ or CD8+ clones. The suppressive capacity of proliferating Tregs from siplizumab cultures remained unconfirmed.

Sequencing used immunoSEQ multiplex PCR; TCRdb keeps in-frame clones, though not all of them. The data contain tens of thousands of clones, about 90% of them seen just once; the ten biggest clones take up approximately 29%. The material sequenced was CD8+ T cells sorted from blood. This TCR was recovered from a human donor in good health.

Here the CDR3 reads CSVEKSGAEAFF. Written as DNA, the CDR3 is TGCAGCGTTGAAAAATCAGGGGCTGAAGCTTTCTTT. The chain carries TRBV29-1 and TRBJ1-1, with D perhaps TRBD1 (6 bases). This CDR3 has 12 amino acids. V lost 2 bases and J lost 6, with 10 bases in between. CDR1 is SQVTM, CDR2 ANQGSEA, per germline.